Listed below are T cell receptor beta chains from one sample, sequenced in a study of cytomegalovirus exposure and HLA in healthy donors. The method was immunoSEQ multiplex PCR; TCRdb's version includes in-frame clones alone and lacks a portion of them. There are around 150,000 clones in the sample; about 80% occur only once, and around 15% lies in the top ten. Sample: PBMCs. The receptors originated from a woman aged 40-49 years in good health and CMV-seronegative. Each CDR3 is given with its conserved first and last residue. D genes are given only for firm matches. Clone size is not always given. Where it is, it says once, few, many or a class for expanded clones.

d_call: TRBD1; v_call: TRBV6-1; clone_size: .; j_call: TRBJ2-7; cdr3_nt: TGTGCCAGCAGTTCCCCCGGGACAGGGGTCTACGAGCAGTACTTC; cdr3_aa: CASSSPGTGVYEQYF
d_call: .; v_call: TRBV28; clone_size: .; j_call: TRBJ2-7; cdr3_nt: TGTGCCAGCAGCCCCCGGGGAATAGATACGATTGAGCAGTACTTC; cdr3_aa: CASSPRGIDTIEQYF
d_call: .; v_call: TRBV20-1; clone_size: .; j_call: TRBJ2-5; cdr3_nt: TGCAGTGCTAGAGTGGGGAGACTCATCTACTTC; cdr3_aa: CSARVGRLIYF
d_call: .; v_call: TRBV18; clone_size: .; j_call: TRBJ2-3; cdr3_nt: TGTGCCAGCTCATCCGAACAGGGAACAACAGATACGCAGTATTTT; cdr3_aa: CASSSEQGTTDTQYF
d_call: .; v_call: TRBV2; clone_size: .; j_call: TRBJ2-7; cdr3_nt: TGTGCCAGCAGCGAGGAGGGACAGAGCTACGAGCAGTACTTC; cdr3_aa: CASSEEGQSYEQYF
d_call: .; v_call: TRBV7-6; clone_size: .; j_call: TRBJ2-7; cdr3_nt: TGTGCCAGCAGTAAAGGGGTGGACAGTCCCTACGAAACCTACGAGCAGTACTTC; cdr3_aa: CASSKGVDSPYETYEQYF
d_call: TRBD1; v_call: TRBV7-2; clone_size: few; j_call: TRBJ2-7; cdr3_nt: TGTGCCAGCAGCTTGATGGGGACAGGGGCCCCGGGGCCTCGCTTC; cdr3_aa: CASSLMGTGAPGPRF
d_call: TRBD2; v_call: TRBV4-3; clone_size: .; j_call: TRBJ2-1; cdr3_nt: TGCGCCAGCAGCCAAGAGACTAGCAAGGTCTTGTTGGTGGGTGAGCAGTTCTTC; cdr3_aa: CASSQETSKVLLVGEQFF
d_call: .; v_call: TRBV28; clone_size: once; j_call: TRBJ1-3; cdr3_nt: TGTGCCAGCAGGCCCGGGGGGGCTGCAGGAAACACCATATATTTT; cdr3_aa: CASRPGGAAGNTIYF
d_call: .; v_call: TRBV15; clone_size: .; j_call: TRBJ1-1; cdr3_nt: TGTGCCACCAGCATCGCAGGATGGGACACTGAAGCTTTCTTT; cdr3_aa: CATSIAGWDTEAFF
d_call: TRBD1; v_call: TRBV7-9; clone_size: .; j_call: TRBJ1-1; cdr3_nt: TGTGCCAGCAAGAGGACAGGGGGCAAGGGAGACACTGAAGCTTTCTTT; cdr3_aa: CASKRTGGKGDTEAFF
d_call: .; v_call: TRBV6-5; clone_size: .; j_call: TRBJ1-1; cdr3_nt: TGTGCCAGCAGTCGGGGGACGGTAAACACTGAAGCTTTCTTT; cdr3_aa: CASSRGTVNTEAFF
d_call: .; v_call: TRBV11-3; clone_size: .; j_call: TRBJ2-5; cdr3_nt: TGTGCCAGCAGCTTAACCCGCTCGGGCGGGGAGACCCAGTACTTC; cdr3_aa: CASSLTRSGGETQYF
d_call: TRBD2; v_call: TRBV19; clone_size: .; j_call: TRBJ2-1; cdr3_nt: TGTGCCAGTAGTATGAGCGGGGGGCACTACAATGAGCAGTTCTTC; cdr3_aa: CASSMSGGHYNEQFF
d_call: .; v_call: TRBV11-3; clone_size: .; j_call: TRBJ1-1; cdr3_nt: TGTGCCAGCAGCCGCGGGAGGCAAGACACTGAAGCTTTCTTT; cdr3_aa: CASSRGRQDTEAFF
d_call: .; v_call: TRBV6-5; clone_size: few; j_call: TRBJ2-2; cdr3_nt: TGTGCCAGCAGGGTCCAGGGGTGGTACGGGGAGCTGTTTTTT; cdr3_aa: CASRVQGWYGELFF
d_call: .; v_call: TRBV6-5; clone_size: .; j_call: TRBJ1-4; cdr3_nt: TGTGCCAGCAGTTATACGGTGAATGAAAAACTGTTTTTT; cdr3_aa: CASSYTVNEKLFF
d_call: .; v_call: TRBV12-5; clone_size: few; j_call: TRBJ2-6; cdr3_nt: TGTGCTAGTGGTCCCCGAGCCCCCTCTGGGGCCAACGTCCTGACTTTC; cdr3_aa: CASGPRAPSGANVLTF
d_call: TRBD2; v_call: TRBV28; clone_size: few; j_call: TRBJ2-5; cdr3_nt: TGTGCCAGCAGTCCGGGACTAGGAGGAGAGACCCAGTACTTC; cdr3_aa: CASSPGLGGETQYF
d_call: .; v_call: TRBV7-9; clone_size: .; j_call: TRBJ2-1; cdr3_nt: TGTGCCAGCAGCCCCCCGTCCGACAATGAGCAGTTCTTC; cdr3_aa: CASSPPSDNEQFF
d_call: TRBD1; v_call: TRBV27; clone_size: .; j_call: TRBJ1-1; cdr3_nt: TGTGCCAGCAGATCCCCCGGGACAGGTGAAGCTTTCTTT; cdr3_aa: CASRSPGTGEAFF
d_call: .; v_call: TRBV21-1; clone_size: few; j_call: TRBJ2-3; cdr3_nt: TGTGCCAGCAGCAACCGGATAAGGACTAGCGGGACCATTAGCACAGATACGCAGTATTTT; cdr3_aa: CASSNRIRTSGTISTDTQYF
d_call: .; v_call: TRBV19; clone_size: .; j_call: TRBJ2-2; cdr3_nt: TGTGCCAGTAGTACAGGGGCGAACACCGGGGAGCTGTTTTTT; cdr3_aa: CASSTGANTGELFF